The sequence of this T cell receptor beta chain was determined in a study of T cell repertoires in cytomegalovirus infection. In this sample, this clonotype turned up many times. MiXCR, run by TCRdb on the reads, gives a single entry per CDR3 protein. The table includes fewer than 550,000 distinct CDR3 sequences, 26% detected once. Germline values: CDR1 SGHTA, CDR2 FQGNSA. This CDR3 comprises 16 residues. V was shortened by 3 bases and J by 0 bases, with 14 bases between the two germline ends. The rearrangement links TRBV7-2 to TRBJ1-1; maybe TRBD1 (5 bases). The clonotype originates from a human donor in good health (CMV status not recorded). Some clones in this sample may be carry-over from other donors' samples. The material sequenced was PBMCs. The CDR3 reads CASSFSGTKMNTEAFF. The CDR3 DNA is TGTGCCAGCAGCTTTTCCGGGACTAAGATGAACACTGAAGCTTTCTTT.